The 12 T cell receptor beta chains below come from one sample, sequenced in a study of T cell repertoires in cytomegalovirus infection. TCRdb passed the reads through MiXCR, listing each CDR3 protein once. Of 200,000 to 250,000 distinct CDR3 sequences listed, about 38% are singletons. Their antigens remain unidentified. This material consisted of CD8+ T cells from cultured PBMCs, taken from culture after CMV antigen stimulation. These receptors were taken from a human donor in good health (CMV status not recorded). Some clones in this sample may be carry-over from other donors' samples.

J is TRBJ2-2 and V is TRBV6-5; D perhaps matches TRBD1 (5 bases). Trimming left V 0 bases short and J 0 bases short, with 17 bases between. The CDR3 spans 19 residues. The V gene's germline CDR1 is MNHEY and CDR2 SVGAGI. The CDR3 reads CASSYSWGGHLANTGELFF. The CDR3 nucleotides read TGTGCCAGCAGTTACTCGTGGGGTGGACACCTCGCGAACACCGGGGAGCTGTTTTTT.

The chain carries TRBV10-3 and TRBJ2-7; no clear D gene. Germline loops: CDR1 ENHRY, CDR2 SYGVKD. The CDR3 runs 13 residues. The V end lost 4 bases, the J end lost 3 bases, and 10 bases lay between the germline ends. The CDR3 DNA reads TGTGCCATCAGTGCAGAAACTTACTACGAGCAGTACTTC. This gives the protein CAISAETYYEQYF.

This clonotype was counted a few times. The genes are TRBV7-6 and TRBJ1-2, with D maybe TRBD1 (5 bases). V was shortened by 5 bases and J by 3 bases, with 16 bases between the two germline ends. Germline V gives CDR1 SGHVS, CDR2 FNYEAQ. The CDR3 is 15 amino acids. CDR3 nucleotides: TGTGCCAGCAGCGGCATCGGGGGGAGTGACTATGGCTACACCTTC. It specifies CASSGIGGSDYGYTF.

The chain couples TRBV27 to TRBJ2-1; 9 nucleotides align to TRBD2. V was pared by 3 bases and J by 1 base, with 4 bases of the junction left unmatched. Germline V gene data show CDR1 as MNHEY and CDR2 as SMNVEV (reference sequence). The CDR3 covers 16 residues. The CDR3 spells CASSFSGRGSYNEQFF. CDR3 in DNA: TGTGCCAGCAGTTTTAGCGGGAGAGGGTCCTACAATGAGCAGTTCTTC.

The V call is TRBV11-2, the J call TRBJ2-3, with D unclear. Germline V lookup: CDR1 SGHAT, CDR2 FQNNGV. Trimming stripped 7 bases from V and 4 bases from J, with 15 bases between. This CDR3 has 14 amino acids. The CDR3 spells CASTPLLGADTQYF. The CDR3, as DNA: TGTGCCAGCACCCCGTTGTTAGGAGCAGATACGCAGTATTTT.

This clonotype was counted only a few times. J is TRBJ2-7 and V is TRBV27; 10 bases match TRBD2. Germline V lookup: CDR1 MNHEY, CDR2 SMNVEV (reference sequence). With 6 bases clipped from V and 5 bases from J, the junction kept 7 bases outside the gene matches. This CDR3 comprises 14 residues. This chain's CDR3 is CASRLSGRGNEQYF. CDR3 sequence (DNA): TGTGCCAGCAGACTAAGCGGGAGGGGAAACGAGCAGTACTTC.

This chain uses TRBV10-3 with TRBJ1-1, with 7 bases identical to TRBD1. J lost 4 bases, V lost 2 bases, and 7 bases had no gene match. Germline V lookup: CDR1 ENHRY, CDR2 SYGVKD. CDR3 length equals 15 residues. Here the CDR3 DNA reads TGTGCCATCAGTGAGGACAGGACAGGACCCACTGAAGCTTTCTTT. Protein product: CAISEDRTGPTEAFF.

This chain joins TRBV7-9 and TRBJ2-3; the D gene is possibly TRBD2 (6 bases). In germline, CDR1 is SEHNR, CDR2 FQNEAQ (reference sequence). The germline V and J ends were trimmed by 3 bases and 0 bases, with 16 bases remaining between them. The CDR3 covers 17 residues. The CDR3 loop reads CASSFRDSISSTDTQYF. DNA of the CDR3: TGTGCCAGCAGCTTCCGGGACTCAATCTCTAGCACAGATACGCAGTATTTT.

In this sample, this clonotype turned up many times. The chain is built from TRBV7-6 and TRBJ2-1, with 10 bases that match TRBD2. Losses at the gene ends were 5 bases for V and 8 bases for J; bases not matched to a gene: 6. Germline assignment: CDR1 SGHVS and CDR2 FNYEAQ. The CDR3 is 14 amino acids. The CDR3 DNA is TGTGCCAGCAGCGTGACTAGCGGGTTCCATGAGCAGTTCTTC. The encoded protein is CASSVTSGFHEQFF.

This clonotype has at least ten counts. The chain has TRBV7-2 and TRBJ2-6; no clear D. Trimming pared 3 bases from V and 2 bases from J, leaving 8 bases between. Germline V gene lookup returns CDR1 SGHTA and CDR2 FQGNSA. There are 15 residues in the CDR3. The CDR3 loop reads CASSFRQTGANVLTF. The CDR3 DNA follows: TGTGCCAGCAGCTTCCGGCAGACTGGGGCCAACGTCCTGACTTTC.

This clonotype was seen many times. V gene TRBV7-2 combines with J gene TRBJ2-6; TRBD1 might be the D (5 bases). The CDR3 length is 14 residues. V lost 1 base and J 12 bases, leaving 13 bases between the germline ends. The germline CDR1 and CDR2 sequences are SGHTA and FQGNSA. CDR3 sequence: CASSLEGRFSVLTF. In DNA form, the CDR3 reads TGTGCCAGCAGCTTAGAGGGGCGCTTTAGCGTCCTGACTTTC.

The chain joins TRBV27 to TRBJ2-3; D is uncertain. Germline CDR1 and CDR2: MNHEY and SMNVEV (reference sequence). The CDR3 spans 13 residues. V lost 3 bases, J lost 4 bases, and 8 bases lay in between. CDR3 protein: CASSFLKPDTQYF. The CDR3 DNA sequence: TGTGCCAGCAGTTTCCTCAAGCCAGATACGCAGTATTTT.